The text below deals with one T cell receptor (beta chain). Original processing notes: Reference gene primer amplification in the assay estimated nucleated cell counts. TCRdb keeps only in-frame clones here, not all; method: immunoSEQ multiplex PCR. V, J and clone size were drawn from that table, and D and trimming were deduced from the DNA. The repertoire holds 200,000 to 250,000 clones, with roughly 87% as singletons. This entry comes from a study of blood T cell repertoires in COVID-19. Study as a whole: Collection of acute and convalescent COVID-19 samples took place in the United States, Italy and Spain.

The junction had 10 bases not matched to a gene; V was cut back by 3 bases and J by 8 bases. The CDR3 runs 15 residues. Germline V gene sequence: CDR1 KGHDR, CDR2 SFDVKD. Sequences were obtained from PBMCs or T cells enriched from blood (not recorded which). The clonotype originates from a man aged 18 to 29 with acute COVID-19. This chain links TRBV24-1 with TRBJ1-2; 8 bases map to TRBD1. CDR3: CATSDTGQGGFGYTF. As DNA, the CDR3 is TGTGCCACCAGTGATACAGGACAGGGAGGCTTCGGCTACACCTTC.